This entry describes one T cell receptor (beta chain). No antigen is known for it. The source of the sample is a study of T cells in localized non-small cell lung cancer. This CDR3 has 18 amino acids. In germline, CDR1 is SGHRS, CDR2 YFSETQ. The V end lost 0 bases, the J end lost 2 bases, and 15 bases lay between the germline ends. Produced via immunoSEQ multiplex PCR; TCRdb's table is partial and in-frame only. The sample includes tens of thousands of clones, about nine tenths seen only once; the top ten take about 5%. Whole-study results and caveats: Among the tissues sampled, uninvolved adjacent lung had the highest T cell clonality, above tumor. Heterogeneity within the tumor remains possible, as just one region underwent sequencing. There was an association of higher blood T cell density with longer overall survival. Paired adjacent lung recovered a median around 62 of the top 100 tumor clones.

The chain joins TRBV5-1 to TRBJ2-6; D unresolved. The specimen was peripheral blood, collected before any cancer treatment. The source is a woman aged 40-69 years with stage I lung adenocarcinoma. CDR3 DNA: TGCGCCAGCAGCTTGGAACTGGGCCGAAGTACTGGGGCCAACGTCCTGACTTTC. This codes for CASSLELGRSTGANVLTF.